These T cell receptor beta chains were read from a single sample in a study of metastatic and nonmetastatic thyroid tumors. TCRdb reanalyzed the PCR reads via MiXCR. The sample lists about 92,000 clones; about 16% were seen once. The material sequenced was blood. These receptor sequences come from a female donor with papillary thyroid cancer or a benign thyroid nodule (not recorded which). Some clones in this sample may be carry-over from other donors' samples. CDR3s include the opening cysteine and the closing phenylalanine or tryptophan. Fields, in order: J gene, V gene, clone size, D gene, CDR3 protein, CDR3 DNA. A D gene is named only where the DNA matches it firmly. Clone size is shown for a subset of rows, as once, few, many or a class of expanded clone.

>TRBJ2-5|TRBV7-9|NA|NA
CASREGPGETQYF
TGTGCCAGCAGAGAGGGCCCGGGAGAGACCCAGTACTTC
>TRBJ2-2|TRBV30|many|NA
CAWSVTVTGELFF
TGTGCCTGGAGTGTGACGGTCACCGGGGAGCTGTTTTTT
>TRBJ2-7|TRBV6-2/TRBV6-3|many|NA
CASSYSSHGDWRQEQYF
TGTGCCAGCAGTTACTCATCCCACGGGGACTGGCGGCAGGAGCAGTACTTC
>TRBJ2-1|TRBV6-1|many|NA
CASNSLLQVEDNEQFF
TGTGCCAGCAATTCCCTTTTACAGGTCGAGGACAATGAGCAGTTCTTC
>TRBJ1-2|TRBV7-2|NA|NA
CASSLGLGQVGGYTF
TGTGCCAGTAGCTTAGGCTTGGGGCAGGTGGGTGGCTACACCTTC
>TRBJ2-1|TRBV6-4|many|TRBD2
CASSERTSGYNEQFF
TGTGCCAGCAGTGAGAGGACTAGCGGCTACAATGAGCAGTTCTTC
>TRBJ1-3|TRBV5-8|many|NA
CASSTDGWGSGNTIYF
TGTGCCAGCAGCACCGACGGGTGGGGGTCTGGAAACACCATATATTTT
>TRBJ2-1|TRBV11-1|NA|TRBD1
CASSPRGGQGINNDRFF
TGTGCCAGCAGCCCAAGGGGGGGACAGGGTATAAACAATGATCGGTTCTTC
>TRBJ2-5|TRBV19|many|NA
CASNQGQETQYF
TGTGCCAGTAATCAGGGACAAGAGACCCAGTACTTC
>TRBJ1-2|TRBV3-2|many|NA
CALAGPLGRSLPNYGYTF
TGTGCCCTAGCGGGACCGCTAGGACGGAGTTTACCTAACTATGGCTACACCTTC
>TRBJ2-5|TRBV4-1|few|NA
CASSRSAQQTQYF
TGCGCCAGCAGCCGTTCCGCTCAGCAGACCCAGTACTTC
>TRBJ1-6|TRBV6-1|many|NA
CANREEGNSPLHF
TGTGCCAACCGAGAGGAGGGGAATTCACCCCTCCACTTT
>TRBJ2-3|TRBV20-1|many|NA
CSARDRWVSTDTQYF
TGCAGTGCTAGAGATCGGTGGGTTAGCACAGATACGCAGTATTTT
>TRBJ1-6|TRBV2|many|TRBD1
CASSEAPGGLNSPLHF
TGTGCCAGCAGTGAAGCCCCAGGGGGCCTAAATTCACCCCTCCACTTT
>TRBJ1-2|TRBV14|many|NA
CASSQDRINGYTF
TGTGCCAGCAGCCAAGACAGGATAAATGGCTACACCTTC
>TRBJ2-3|TRBV20-1|NA|TRBD2
CSARPSRGVVGTDTQYF
TGCAGTGCTAGACCCAGCCGGGGGGTGGTGGGCACAGATACGCAGTATTTT
>TRBJ2-7|TRBV5-1|NA|NA
CASSLALDLLVEQYF
TGTGCCAGCAGCTTGGCCCTAGACCTCCTAGTCGAGCAGTACTTC
>TRBJ2-3|TRBV7-3|few|TRBD2
CASSLLAGATDTQYF
TGTGCCAGCAGCTTGCTAGCGGGGGCCACAGATACGCAGTATTTT
>TRBJ1-3|TRBV4-2|NA|NA
CASSQGGRVAGNTIYF
TGTGCCAGCAGCCAAGGGGGTCGGGTCGCTGGAAACACCATATATTTT
>TRBJ1-6|TRBV2|many|NA
CASSGGTEWSPLHF
TGTGCCAGCAGTGGGGGAACAGAGTGGTCACCCCTCCACTTT
>TRBJ1-4|TRBV2|many|NA
CASSQQGAEKLFF
TGTGCCAGCAGTCAACAGGGTGCTGAAAAACTGTTTTTT
>TRBJ1-1|TRBV28|many|NA
CASRSGVHGSTEAFF
TGTGCCAGCAGGAGTGGGGTTCACGGGAGCACTGAAGCTTTCTTT
>TRBJ2-7|TRBV10-1|many|NA
CASSEEQGWNEQYF
TGCGCCAGCAGTGAGGAACAGGGATGGAACGAGCAGTACTTC
>TRBJ1-6|TRBV20-1|NA|NA
CSASPGRTSPLHF
TGCAGTGCTAGTCCGGGACGCACTTCACCCCTCCACTTT
>TRBJ2-1|TRBV5-6|many|NA
CASSLGGYNEQFF
TGTGCCAGCAGCTTGGGAGGTTACAATGAGCAGTTCTTC
>TRBJ2-2|TRBV6-1|many|TRBD1
CASSRDRYTGELFF
TGTGCCAGCAGCCGGGACAGATACACCGGGGAGCTGTTTTTT
>TRBJ1-3|TRBV19|many|NA
CASSRILGASSGNTIYF
TGTGCCAGTAGTAGAATATTAGGGGCCTCCTCTGGAAACACCATATATTTT
>TRBJ2-3|TRBV9|few|NA
CASSVGLDALTDTQYF
TGTGCCAGCAGCGTAGGTTTGGACGCCCTCACAGATACGCAGTACTTT
>TRBJ2-1|TRBV5-1|NA|TRBD1
CASSFGTDYNEQFF
TGCGCCAGCAGCTTTGGGACAGACTACAATGAGCAGTTCTTC
>TRBJ2-3|TRBV6-1|many|NA
CASTEGPGPTDTQYF
TGTGCCAGCACGGAGGGTCCAGGCCCCACAGATACGCAGTATTTT
>TRBJ2-1|TRBV6-1|many|NA
CASSENYYKWTDNNEQFF
TGTGCCAGCAGTGAAAATTACTATAAGTGGACAGACAACAATGAGCAGTTCTTC
>TRBJ2-3|TRBV6-1|many|NA
CASSEGGRGLQYF
TGTGCCAGCAGTGAAGGGGGCCGGGGTCTGCAGTATTTT
>TRBJ2-5|TRBV7-9|NA|TRBD1
CASSLEGTGVLKTQYF
TGTGCCAGCAGCTTAGAGGGGACAGGGGTATTGAAGACCCAGTACTTC
>TRBJ2-1|TRBV20-1|many|TRBD2
CSPSGGNEQFF
TGCTCCCCTAGCGGGGGCAATGAGCAGTTCTTC
>TRBJ1-2|TRBV30|many|NA
CAWKGTDSDGYTF
TGTGCCTGGAAAGGTACAGACTCTGATGGCTACACCTTC
>TRBJ2-3|TRBV6-6|few|NA
CASIYKQNSYTDTQYF
TGTGCCAGCATTTACAAGCAAAACTCCTACACAGATACGCAGTATTTT
>TRBJ2-7|TRBV5-6|many|NA
CASSLGEVRLSGYEQYF
TGTGCCAGCAGCTTGGGAGAGGTACGACTATCCGGGTACGAGCAGTACTTC
>TRBJ1-5|TRBV4-1|NA|TRBD1
CASSLQPGTGIHRPQHF
TGCGCCAGCAGCTTACAACCCGGGACAGGGATACATCGGCCCCAGCATTTT
>TRBJ2-2|TRBV6-2/TRBV6-3|NA|NA
CASRAVPGDLFF
TGTGCCAGCAGAGCGGTACCCGGGGATCTGTTTTTT
>TRBJ1-1|TRBV2|many|NA
CASSGSAGANTEAFF
TGTGCCAGCAGTGGATCGGCAGGGGCTAACACTGAAGCTTTCTTT
>TRBJ1-3|TRBV29-1|many|NA
CSARDRASGNTIYF
TGCAGCGCCCGGGACCGCGCCTCTGGAAACACCATATATTTT
>TRBJ2-6|TRBV6-4|many|NA
CASSEAASSGANVLTF
TGTGCCAGCAGTGAGGCCGCGAGCTCTGGGGCCAACGTCCTGACTTTC
>TRBJ2-6|TRBV7-9|many|NA
CASSFKDWGANVLTF
TGTGCCAGCAGCTTCAAAGATTGGGGGGCCAACGTCCTGACTTTC
>TRBJ1-1|TRBV12-3/TRBV12-4|many|NA
CASTRGGAMNTEAFF
TGTGCCAGCACCCGAGGGGGGGCCATGAACACTGAAGCTTTCTTT
>TRBJ1-1|TRBV12-3/TRBV12-4|many|NA
CASSVYRDTEAFF
TGTGCCAGCAGTGTTTACCGGGACACTGAAGCTTTCTTT
>TRBJ1-2|TRBV28|many|NA
CASSPAGPRPYGYTF
TGTGCCAGCAGTCCCGCGGGGCCTCGTCCCTATGGCTACACCTTC
>TRBJ1-1|TRBV29-1|many|NA
CSVYRQPNTEAFF
TGCAGCGTTTACCGACAGCCGAACACTGAAGCTTTCTTT
>TRBJ1-5|TRBV30|many|TRBD1
CAWSRDRTPYSNQPQHF
TGTGCCTGGAGCCGGGACAGGACGCCCTATAGCAATCAGCCCCAGCATTTT
>TRBJ2-1|TRBV5-1|NA|TRBD2
CASSLLAGRLVF
TGCGCCAGCAGCTTACTAGCGGGGCGCCTGGTCTTC
>TRBJ1-2|TRBV6-1|many|NA
CASSPPPPGIYTF
TGTGCCAGCAGTCCTCCGCCCCCGGGGATCTACACCTTC